The present entry profiles one T cell receptor beta chain with its context. These data are taken from a study of blood T cell repertoires in COVID-19. Study background: The United States, Italy and Spain supplied acute and convalescent COVID-19 samples. PBMCs, B-cell-depleted T cells, or T cells were the source of the cDNA or gDNA that made up the material.

Per the germline V gene, CDR1 is LGHNA and CDR2 is YNFKEQ. The V segment lost 4 bases and the J segment 0 bases; nucleotides outside the gene matches: 5. This CDR3 contains 16 residues. Authors' processing steps: The assay estimated nucleated cells by amplifying reference gene primers. Method: immunoSEQ multiplex PCR; TCRdb's copy keeps in-frame clones and lacks some. V and J calls and clone size are copied from that table; D and trimming were computed from the DNA. The data contain 65,000 or so clones, 75% to 85% of them singletons. This TCR was sampled from a man aged 80 or over with acute or convalescent COVID-19. Sequenced sample: peripheral blood. The chain employs TRBV4-2 and TRBJ2-1; 8 bases agree with TRBD2. For the CDR3, the DNA is TGTGCCAGCAGCCTCGGGGGGGCTCGCTCCTACAATGAGCAGTTCTTC. It codes for CASSLGGARSYNEQFF.